This T cell receptor (beta chain) was captured in a study of cytomegalovirus exposure and HLA in healthy donors (dated by TCRdb to about 2017). About the investigation overall: In an earlier analysis of around 540 of the donors, 250 to 300 Gb of sequence data and roughly 100 million unique TCR beta sequences from roughly 180 million T cells were reported. In a later genetic analysis, genome-wide SNP genotypes for about three fifths of the 666 donors were used, and that subset was treated as a discovery cohort. Donor age, sex, ethnicity and CMV serostatus were compiled together with the repertoire data. To study patterns of TCR occurrence, a later analysis re-analyzed previously published TCR beta repertoires from several hundred donors and added high-resolution HLA genotyping. The study was designed to test whether signatures of past pathogen exposure could be identified by cataloging public T cell receptors. Across under 500 genotyped donors of the cohort, an average of roughly 200,000 unique TCR beta nucleotide sequences per donor were sequenced, and 15% to 20% of those sequences were non-productive. Typing coverage varied by locus: roughly 620-640 donors for A, B, C, DRB1 and DQB1; under 550 for DQA1; approximately 570 for DPA1; roughly 450 for DPB1. An early release covering about 600 HLA-typed donors comprised about 290 gigabases of sequencing data and roughly 85 million unique TCR sequences. HLA typing included class I and class II loci at four-digit resolution. High-throughput TCR immunosequencing, statistical association of individual TCRs with disease status, and machine learning were combined to predict cytomegalovirus infection status. To decide whether each TCR beta V gene segment behaved as functional or pseudogenic, an earlier analysis of approximately 620 of the donors relied on high-throughput TCR beta sequencing. Four to six DR-DQ haplotypes were handled as single units for association and clustering, since linkage in the cohort was strong. Of the roughly 390 genotyped donors, 65% to 90% were placed in the genetic ancestry cluster associated with self-reported Caucasian donors. A separate validation cohort of roughly 110 different subjects was used in addition to the roughly 670-subject first cohort. The study used immunosequencing to profile the T cell repertoires of around 600 subjects and linked those repertoires to cytomegalovirus serostatus. Every repertoire in the discovery cohort had been generated on one and the same sequencing platform. In the later analysis, no new phenotypic data were used to find candidate immune exposures; instead, reliance was placed on TCR beta sequences and their occurrence across donors. The study at large found these results: Strong co-occurrence of HLA alleles, especially DR and DQ, made assigning TCR associations to individual alleles difficult. Correlated functional status among segregating V segments might reflect linkage disequilibrium, but an unknown experimental factor could not be ruled out. A later analysis found that HLA-associated TCR beta chains were more clonally expanded and had lower generation probabilities than equally common non-associated chains. A later analysis associated some 17,000 TCR beta sequences with specific HLA alleles at a false discovery rate of 0.05. A further reported finding was that TCR beta sequences accurately predicted the HLA-A and HLA-B alleles for most subjects in the first cohort. A later analysis found that TCR association rates varied across HLA loci, with DRB1 alleles showing the most associated TCRs and HLA-C alleles the fewest. A later genetic analysis reported fewer N-insertions in productive TCRs among donors in an Asian-associated ancestry cluster than the roughly 700-donor mean. In both the original and validation cohorts, the classifier was reported to diagnose cytomegalovirus status with high specificity and sensitivity. Because counts were too low, 15 or so rarely observed V segments, including chromosome 9 orphons, were excluded from the earlier analysis of some 590 of the donors. HLA typing was unavailable for some donors at each locus, so association tests used only the typed subset. Only TCR beta chains were sequenced in this cohort, and the absence of alpha or paired-chain data limited detectable features. In vitro tests confirmed that three of the cytomegalovirus-associated TCR beta chains recognize cytomegalovirus antigens. While some public TCRs were present in many individuals, most TCR sequences turned up only very rarely across donors. In a later analysis, several top co-occurrence clusters were reported to appear linked to parvovirus B19, influenza, CMV and Epstein-Barr virus. A later analysis found that most CMV-associated TCR beta chains appeared HLA-restricted, with HLA associations seemingly driven largely by CMV exposure. The study gave a list of roughly 150 TCR beta chains associated with cytomegalovirus. Some IMGT-functional V segments, including TRBV6-2 and TRBV6-3, could not be distinguished by the 87-base-pair reads and were therefore excluded. In an earlier analysis of around 600 of the donors, most TCR beta V segments appeared in productive rearrangements about 90% or about 30% of the time, broadly matching IMGT annotations. Roughly uniform sequencing depth across donors was assumed in presence/absence analyses, although this assumption may not hold. Immune exposure information for the cohort was limited to CMV serostatus. A cluster of highly shared sequence variants was judged likely to be a technical artifact of the sequencing pipeline. A later genetic analysis associated a missense DCLRE1C variant with V-gene and J-gene trimming of TCR beta chains, and an independent cohort replicated the association. It was suggested by the authors that the approach could potentially be generalized to other disease states and immunological phenotypes.

About this clone itself: This receptor's antigen is unknown. No quality values exist for individual bases; no much larger clone is one base distant.

Library preparation was by the immunoSEQ multiplex PCR assay. The multiplex PCR relied on a mix of 60 forward primers for TCR Vbeta segments and 13 reverse primers for TCR Jbeta segments. The CDR3 region of rearranged TCR beta genes was amplified from genomic DNA with a multiplex PCR assay. The Illumina HiSeq System was used to sequence the amplified TCR beta libraries as 87-base-pair reads. The authors processed their data as follows. A later analysis tallied 75 million to 95 million unique TCR beta chains across the approximately 670 repertoires, and approximately 9.9 million of those chains were shared by two or more donors. Raw reads were error-corrected and collapsed into unique sequences with a nearest-neighbor algorithm that merged closely related sequences to remove PCR and sequencing errors. CDR3 sequences were aligned to IMGT reference sequences to assign V, D and J gene segments. For a sequence to be retained, a match of at least six nucleotides was required to both a V gene segment and a J gene segment. A rearrangement was called productive if the CDR3 had no stop codons and remained in frame with V and J, and every other rearrangement was called non-productive. CDR3 was defined by IMGT convention, running from the second conserved V-encoded cysteine to the conserved J-encoded phenylalanine. Sequences without an unambiguous match to a single V gene segment were excluded from the earlier analysis of several hundred of the donors. In an earlier analysis of 500 to 750 of the donors, V segments were called functional above 56.7% productive rearrangements and were called segregating when the between-donor standard deviation exceeded 5%. A statistical classification framework was built to diagnose cytomegalovirus status from the catalog of TCR beta chain sequences. In a later analysis, TCR nucleotide sequences were compared against IMGT/GENE-DB human TR gene sequences so that V and J genes could be assigned. Using the TCRdist pipeline, a later analysis assigned CDR3 sequences along with most-parsimonious VDJ recombination scenarios. In a later analysis, each TCR beta chain was defined by its CDR3 amino acid sequence together with its V-gene family, and reads without a unique V-gene family were excluded. As a way to deal with suspected cross-contamination and a sequencing artifact, a later analysis dropped over 550 nucleotide sequences that were highly shared and had low generation probability. In a later analysis, a clonal expansion index for each public chain was calculated from normalized within-repertoire ranks of inferred template counts. In a later analysis, generation probabilities were computed with a VDJ recombination model fitted to out-of-frame rearrangements, and the resulting probabilities were checked against IGoR. In a later analysis, TCR-TCR, TCR-HLA and TCR-CMV co-occurrence was scored with hypergeometric tests, and a repertoire-size bias correction was applied to TCR pairs. In a later analysis, false discovery rates were estimated by permuting HLA or CMV assignments 20 times. In a later analysis, co-occurring TCRs were grouped with DBSCAN, and TCRdist sequence similarity was added when clustering was performed within HLA-allele-positive subsets. Co-occurrence clustering excluded repertoires with fewer than 30,000 or more than 120,000 public chains, plus five with anomalous nucleotide sharing. TCRdb stores this immuneACCESS table with in-frame sequences only. Part of the clones is absent; in the studies checked, under half of the shortfall reflects unresolved V genes, and no reason is known for the rest. The D gene and trimming were derived from the DNA, and the V and J assignments and clone size from that table. This sample lists tens of thousands of clones; less than 80% were detected once. The ten largest account for 1.4% of the sample.

Based on the germline V gene, the CDR1 and CDR2 sequences are SNHLY and FYNNEI. Trimmed from V: 3 bases; trimmed from J: 5 bases; junction bases lacking a gene match: 9. The CDR3 numbers 15 residues from cysteine through phenylalanine. The sequence is cut down to CDR3 DNA, 45 bases in frame from base 1. The cohort was made up of approximately 700 healthy bone marrow donors. Cohort members were all nominally healthy when sampled, although unrecorded immune exposures were likely present. The donor tested CMV seronegative, placing the donor among the approximately 360 seronegative members of the cohort. Every donor gave a peripheral blood sample, and the peripheral blood mononuclear cells from that sample were used for TCR beta sequencing. The Qiagen DNeasy Blood Extraction Kit was used to extract genomic DNA from the blood cell samples.

The TCR comes from a male donor in good health and CMV-seronegative. What was sequenced was PBMCs. The V gene is TRBV2 and the J gene is TRBJ2-5, with TRBD1 matching 7 junction bases. Here is the DNA: TGTGCCAGCAGTGAGCATGACAGGGCGTGGGAGACCCAGTACTTC. This encodes CASSEHDRAWETQYF.